These T cell receptor beta chains were read from a single sample in a study of technical replicates of blood from several donors. Generated by immunoSEQ multiplex PCR, the TCRdb table keeps only in-frame clones and is missing some. This repertoire shows about 76,000 clones, about 91% found once; its top ten account for 0.2% to 0.25%. The material sequenced was T cells isolated from PBMCs. The origin of the receptors is a human donor in good health. The conserved cysteine and the conserved F or W are not part of the CDR3 here. Clone size is given for some rows only: seen once, a few or many times, or a class if the clone is expanded.

NA | TRBJ2-7 | TRBV4-1 | ASSQDNRGYEQY
NA | TRBJ2-7 | TRBV5-6 | ASSKGLAGEDEQY
NA | TRBJ2-1 | TRBV18 | ASSPLRGQNHNEQF
NA | TRBJ1-4 | TRBV19 | ASSGGATNEKLF
NA | TRBJ1-1 | TRBV6-1 | ASSEPSLWGQGVRNTEAF
NA | TRBJ1-1 | TRBV27 | ASSDRATEAF
NA | TRBJ2-7 | TRBV9 | ASSEDGGYEQY
once | TRBJ2-1 | TRBV11-2 | ASSSKGLADLWEQF
NA | TRBJ1-4 | TRBV27 | ASSLGRGGEKLF
NA | TRBJ2-1 | TRBV18 | ASSPVTYNEQF
NA | TRBJ2-1 | TRBV29-1 | SVGPLPSYNEQF
once | TRBJ2-3 | TRBV5-1 | ASTQTGTTGDTQY
NA | TRBJ2-3 | TRBV15 | ATSRESLGWNTQY
NA | TRBJ2-7 | TRBV2 | ASSEAGTGLASYEQY
NA | TRBJ2-7 | TRBV4-2 | ASSQGGDSYEQY
NA | TRBJ1-2 | TRBV6-6 | ASSYSMDSSSYGYT
once | TRBJ1-5 | TRBV7-9 | ASSLVQQGHRNQPQH